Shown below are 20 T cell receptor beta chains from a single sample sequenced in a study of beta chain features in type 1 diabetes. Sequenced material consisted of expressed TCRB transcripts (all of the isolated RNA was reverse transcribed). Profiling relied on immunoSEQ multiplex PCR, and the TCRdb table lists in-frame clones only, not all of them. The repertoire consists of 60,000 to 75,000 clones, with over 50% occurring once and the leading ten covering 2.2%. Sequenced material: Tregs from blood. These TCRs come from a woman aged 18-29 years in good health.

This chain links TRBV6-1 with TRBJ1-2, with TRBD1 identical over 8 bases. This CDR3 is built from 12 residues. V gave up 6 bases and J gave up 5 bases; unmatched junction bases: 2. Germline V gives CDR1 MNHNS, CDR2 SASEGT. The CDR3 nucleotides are TGTGCCAGCAGCAGACAGGGGTATGGCTACACCTTC. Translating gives CASSRQGYGYTF.

CDR3 sequence (DNA): TGTGCCAGCAGCTTAGGGAGGTGGGGAACTGAAGCTTTCTTT. The encoded protein is CASSLGRWGTEAFF. V and J are TRBV7-9 and TRBJ1-1; D unclear. Germline V gene sequence: CDR1 SEHNR, CDR2 FQNEAQ (reference sequence). V lost 1 base to trimming and J lost 5 bases, with 11 bases between them. This CDR3 is 14 amino acids long.

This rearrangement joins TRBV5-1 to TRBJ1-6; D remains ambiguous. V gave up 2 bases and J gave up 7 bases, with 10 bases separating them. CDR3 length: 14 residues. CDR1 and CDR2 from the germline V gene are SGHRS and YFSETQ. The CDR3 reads CASSFSGENSPLHF. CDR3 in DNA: TGCGCCAGCAGCTTCAGCGGGGAAAATTCACCCCTCCACTTT.

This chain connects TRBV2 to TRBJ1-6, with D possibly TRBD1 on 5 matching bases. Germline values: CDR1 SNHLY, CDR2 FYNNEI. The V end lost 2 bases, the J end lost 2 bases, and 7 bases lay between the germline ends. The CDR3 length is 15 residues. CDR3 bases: TGTGCCAGCAGTGAAACAGGAACCTATAATTCACCCCTCCACTTT. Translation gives CASSETGTYNSPLHF.

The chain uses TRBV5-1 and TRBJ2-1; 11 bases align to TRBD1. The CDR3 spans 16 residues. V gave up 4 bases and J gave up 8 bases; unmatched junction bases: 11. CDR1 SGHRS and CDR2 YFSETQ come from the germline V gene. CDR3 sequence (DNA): TGCGCCAGCAGCCCCTTTGGACAGGGGGCGCAGGATGAGCAGTTCTTC. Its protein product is CASSPFGQGAQDEQFF.

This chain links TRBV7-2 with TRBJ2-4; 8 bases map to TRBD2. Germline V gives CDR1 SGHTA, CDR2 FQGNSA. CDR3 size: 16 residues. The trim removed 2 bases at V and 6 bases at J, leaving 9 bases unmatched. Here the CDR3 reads CASSLRGGPASNIQYF. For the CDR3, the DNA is TGTGCCAGCAGCTTACGGGGGGGGCCAGCCTCAAACATTCAGTACTTC.

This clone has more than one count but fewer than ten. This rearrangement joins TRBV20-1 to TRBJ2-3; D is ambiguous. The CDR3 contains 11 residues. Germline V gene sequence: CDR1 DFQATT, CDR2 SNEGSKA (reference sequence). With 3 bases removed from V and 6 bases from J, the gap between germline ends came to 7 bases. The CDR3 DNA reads TGCAGTGCTAGGAGTGTGGATACGCAGTATTTT. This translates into CSARSVDTQYF.

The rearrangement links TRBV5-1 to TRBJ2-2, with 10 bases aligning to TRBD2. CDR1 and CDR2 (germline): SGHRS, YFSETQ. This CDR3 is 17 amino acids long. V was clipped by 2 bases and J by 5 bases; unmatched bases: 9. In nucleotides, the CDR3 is TGCGCCAGCAGCTTTAACTCTCCACTAGCGGGAACCGGGGAGCTGTTTTTT. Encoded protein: CASSFNSPLAGTGELFF.

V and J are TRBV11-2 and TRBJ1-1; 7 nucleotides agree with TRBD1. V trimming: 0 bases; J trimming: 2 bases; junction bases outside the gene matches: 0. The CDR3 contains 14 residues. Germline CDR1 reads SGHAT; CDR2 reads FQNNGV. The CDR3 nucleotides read TGTGCCAGCAGCTTAGAAGGGGGCAACACTGAAGCTTTCTTT. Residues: CASSLEGGNTEAFF.

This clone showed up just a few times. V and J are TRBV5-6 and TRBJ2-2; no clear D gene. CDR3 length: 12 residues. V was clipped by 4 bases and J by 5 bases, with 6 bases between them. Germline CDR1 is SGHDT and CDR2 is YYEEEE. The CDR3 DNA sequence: TGTGCCAGCAGCCGGCGGACCGGGGAGCTGTTTTTT. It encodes CASSRRTGELFF.

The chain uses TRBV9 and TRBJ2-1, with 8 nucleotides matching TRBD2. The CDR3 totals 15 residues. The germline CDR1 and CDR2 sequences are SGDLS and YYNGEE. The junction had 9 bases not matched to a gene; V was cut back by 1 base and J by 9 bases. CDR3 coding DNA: TGTGCCAGCAGCGTATCGCCGGGGGGGCGGTTTGAGCAGTTCTTC. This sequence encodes CASSVSPGGRFEQFF.

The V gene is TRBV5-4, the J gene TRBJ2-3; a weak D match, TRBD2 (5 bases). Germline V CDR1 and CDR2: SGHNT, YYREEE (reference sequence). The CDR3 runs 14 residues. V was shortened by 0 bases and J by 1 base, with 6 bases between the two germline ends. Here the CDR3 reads CASSLGRGTDTQYF. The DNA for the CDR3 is TGTGCCAGCAGCTTGGGGCGGGGCACAGATACGCAGTATTTT.

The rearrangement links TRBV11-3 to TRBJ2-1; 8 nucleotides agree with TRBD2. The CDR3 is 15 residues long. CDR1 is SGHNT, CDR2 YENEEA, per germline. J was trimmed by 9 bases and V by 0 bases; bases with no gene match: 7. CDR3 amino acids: CASSLDRRLAGEQFF. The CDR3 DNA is TGTGCCAGCAGCTTAGATAGGCGGCTAGCGGGTGAGCAGTTCTTC. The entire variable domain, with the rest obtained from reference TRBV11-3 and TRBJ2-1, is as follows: EAGVVQSPRYKIIEKKQPVAFWCNPISGHNTLYWYLQNLGQGPELLIRYENEEAVDDSQLPKDRFSAERLKGVDSTLKIQPAELGDSAVYLCASSLDRRLAGEQFFGPGTRLTVL.

CDR3 sequence (DNA): TGTGCCAGCAGCTTGGGACTAGCGGGGGCGGCCAAAAACATTCAGTACTTC. Translated, it gives CASSLGLAGAAKNIQYF. This chain connects TRBV7-2 to TRBJ2-4; 14 bases match TRBD2. J was trimmed by 1 base and V by 3 bases; bases with no gene match: 2. Germline V gene data show CDR1 as SGHTA and CDR2 as FQGNSA. CDR3 size: 17 residues.

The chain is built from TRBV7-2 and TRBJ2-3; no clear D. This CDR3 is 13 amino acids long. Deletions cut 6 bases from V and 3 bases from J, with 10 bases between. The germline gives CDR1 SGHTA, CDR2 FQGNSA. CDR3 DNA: TGTGCCAGCAGTCCAGTCGGGACAGATACGCAGTATTTT. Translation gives CASSPVGTDTQYF.

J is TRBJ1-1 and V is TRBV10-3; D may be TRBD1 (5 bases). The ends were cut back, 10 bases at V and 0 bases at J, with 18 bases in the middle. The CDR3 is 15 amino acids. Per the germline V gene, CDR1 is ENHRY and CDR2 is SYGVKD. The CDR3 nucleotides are TGTGCCACCGGAGGGGACGGGGGGATGAACACTGAAGCTTTCTTT. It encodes CATGGDGGMNTEAFF.

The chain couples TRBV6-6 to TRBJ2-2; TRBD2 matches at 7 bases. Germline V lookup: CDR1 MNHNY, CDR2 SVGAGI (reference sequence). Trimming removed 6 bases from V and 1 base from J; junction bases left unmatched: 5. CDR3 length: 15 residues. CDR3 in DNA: TGTGCCAGCAGGAGGGCTAGCGGGAACACCGGGGAGCTGTTTTTT. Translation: CASRRASGNTGELFF.

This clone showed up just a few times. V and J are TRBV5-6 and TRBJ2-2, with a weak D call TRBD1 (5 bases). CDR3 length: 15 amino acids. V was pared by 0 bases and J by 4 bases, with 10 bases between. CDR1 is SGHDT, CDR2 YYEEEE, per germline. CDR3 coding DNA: TGTGCCAGCAGCTTGGGCCAGGGCCTCACCGGGGAGCTGTTTTTT. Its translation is CASSLGQGLTGELFF.

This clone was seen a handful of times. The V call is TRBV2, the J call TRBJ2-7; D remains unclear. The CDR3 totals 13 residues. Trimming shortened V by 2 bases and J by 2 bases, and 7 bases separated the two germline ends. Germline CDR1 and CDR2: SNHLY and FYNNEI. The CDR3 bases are TGTGCCAGCAGTGAACAGGCCCCCTACGAGCAGTACTTC. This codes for CASSEQAPYEQYF.

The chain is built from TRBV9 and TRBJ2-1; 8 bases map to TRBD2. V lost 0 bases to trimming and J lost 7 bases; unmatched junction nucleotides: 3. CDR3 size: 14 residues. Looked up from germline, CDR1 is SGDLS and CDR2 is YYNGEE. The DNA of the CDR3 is TGTGCCAGCAGCGTAGCGAGCGGGAGTAATGAGCAGTTCTTC. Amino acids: CASSVASGSNEQFF.